This TCR beta chain is drawn from a study of early T cells in non-severe SARS-CoV-2 infection. Across the whole study: Sequencing input comprised bulk RNA from unsorted whole blood; chain pairing was not available. Study conclusions and caveats: The study's VDJdb matching favored anti-spike CD8 responses and missed private and CD4 specificities.

With regard to this clonotype: Its target is unknown.

The germline CDR1 and CDR2 sequences are SGHRS and YFSETQ. The CDR3 spans 15 residues. V lost 0 bases and J 0 bases, leaving 9 bases between the germline ends. The TCR library protocol was used to attach unique molecular identifiers. These identifiers were attached to individual cDNA molecules. MiXCR, run by TCRdb on the 5' RACE reads, gives a single entry per CDR3 protein. Of fewer than 45,000 distinct CDR3 sequences listed, more than 8% are singletons. The chain links TRBV5-1 to TRBJ1-2; D remains unclear. Input material: whole blood. The sequence was collected from an adult who was a healthcare worker with PCR-confirmed SARS-CoV-2 infection or an uninfected control (not recorded which). In DNA form, the CDR3 reads TGCGCCAGCAGCTTGGATGTAGGGACTAACTATGGCTACACCTTC. Translating gives CASSLDVGTNYGYTF.